The following is a T cell receptor (beta chain) sequence with its context. The antigen it recognizes is unknown. No base quality values were provided; no much bigger clone lies one nucleotide off. This sample stems from a study of blood T cell repertoires in COVID-19 (dated by TCRdb to 2020 to 2022). About the investigation overall: Collaborator samples came from the United States, Italy and Spain and covered acute and convalescent phases of COVID-19. The material from the prospective study consisted of cDNA or gDNA derived from T cells, B-cell-depleted T cells, or PBMCs. Subjects who had been exposed to COVID-19, were actively infected with it, or had recovered from it provided the deeply sampled blood TCRbeta repertoires that made up the dataset. The repertoires were released in a freely available public database intended as a resource for research on the immune response to SARS-CoV-2. The samples were drawn from two sources: the first 160 participants of the ongoing ImmuneRACE study, and 1,000 to 1,500 subjects contributed by 6 global collaborators. A de-identified subject ID, COVID-19 status, age in years and sex were almost always included in the sample metadata. Where available, HLA class I and class II types were obtained from metadata supplied by the sample provider rather than from assay-based typing. The research as a whole found: How much clinical and demographic metadata was included differed by source and by participant, and the metadata was provided uncurated.

Samples from volunteer blood donors who had recovered from COVID-19 were contributed by a second Seattle source. Whole blood was collected in K2EDTA tubes by collaborating institutions according to the institutions' own protocols. Collaborator samples were shipped for TCRbeta analysis as frozen whole blood, isolated PBMCs, or DNA extracted from either sample type. From the cysteine through the phenylalanine, the CDR3 covers 15 amino acids. Just the 45-base CDR3 DNA is kept, in frame starting at base 1. The V end gives up 5 bases and the J end 2 bases, leaving 4 bases in the junction not matched to a gene. CDR1 and CDR2, looked up from the germline V gene, are SGHVS and FQNEAQ. The immunoSEQ Assay, a bias-controlled multiplex PCR, was used to amplify TCRbeta CDR3 regions from genomic DNA. Processing in the source paper ran as follows. The number of nucleated cells in each sample was estimated by amplification of reference gene primers within the assay. To quantify the absolute abundance of each unique TCRbeta CDR3 rearrangement, sequence reads were collapsed and filtered. For each sample, productive Simpson clonality was calculated as the square root of Simpson's diversity index over productive rearrangements. This immuneACCESS table, as held by TCRdb, lists in-frame sequences with V and J called but not all clones. Of the missing ones, under half trace to an unresolved V gene in checked studies; the others have no known cause. From that table come the V and J calls and clone size; the DNA was used to work out D and trimming. The sample table lists 310,000 or so clones, around 87% of them with a count of one. The biggest ten clones account for about 2.2% of the sample.

This receptor was obtained from a woman aged 30 to 39 who had recovered from COVID-19. The chain is assembled from TRBV7-8 and TRBJ2-5, and 11 junction bases match TRBD2. Sequencing used peripheral blood. The CDR3 reads CASSLLAGGQETQYF. At the DNA level, the sequence is TGTGCCAGCAGCCTTCTAGCGGGGGGACAAGAGACCCAGTACTTC.